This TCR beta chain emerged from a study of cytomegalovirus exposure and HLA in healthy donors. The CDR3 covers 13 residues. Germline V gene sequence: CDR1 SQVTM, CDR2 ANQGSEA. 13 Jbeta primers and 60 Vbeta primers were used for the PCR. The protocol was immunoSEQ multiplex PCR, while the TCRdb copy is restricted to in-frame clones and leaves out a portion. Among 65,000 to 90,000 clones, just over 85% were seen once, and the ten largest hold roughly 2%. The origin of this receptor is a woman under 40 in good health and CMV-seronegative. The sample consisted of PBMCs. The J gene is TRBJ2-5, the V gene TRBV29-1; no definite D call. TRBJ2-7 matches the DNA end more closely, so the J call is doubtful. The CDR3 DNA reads TGCAGCGTTGGTGCACCAAGCTCCTACGAGCAGTACTTC. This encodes CSVGAPSSYEQYF.